The rows below give T cell receptor beta chains drawn from one sample of a study of blood T cell repertoires in COVID-19. Sequenced by immunoSEQ multiplex PCR; TCRdb stores in-frame clones only, minus some. This table holds fewer than 250,000 clones, roughly 89% found once. Sequenced input: PBMCs or T cells enriched from blood (not recorded which). All receptors come from a woman in her twenties or thirties with acute COVID-19. The conserved cysteine and the conserved F or W are not part of the CDR3 here. Fields, in order: V gene, D gene, CDR3 protein. A D gene is named only where the DNA matches it firmly.

>TRBV7-9|TRBD1
ASSYRDRGSHEQY
>TRBV5-1|TRBD1
ASSLGDRGDGYT
>TRBV5-1|NA
ASRESGGNTIY
>TRBV10-3|NA
AISTHQGNEQY
>TRBV9|TRBD2
ASSATLLAGVHNEQF
>TRBV20-1|NA
SARDQGWAF
>TRBV19|TRBD1
ASSTLGQRNNQPQH
>TRBV4-1|NA
ASSQGGRNQPQH
>TRBV5-1|NA
ASSLGAANGYT
>TRBV7-9|TRBD1
ASIGQDLYGYT
>TRBV3-1/TRBV3-2|NA
ASSQNPGADTQY
>TRBV5-1|NA
ASSLSGQGDEQY
>TRBV19|TRBD1
ASSGTGSGEQY
>TRBV11-2|NA
ASSTIGSEKLF
>TRBV5-6|NA
ASSLRQVNSYEQY
>TRBV28|TRBD1
ASSRTGRDQPQH
>TRBV5-1|NA
ASSLGGGDSYNSPLH
>TRBV4-1|NA
ASSHQGDGDTEAF
>TRBV5-4|TRBD2
ASSARAGGYNEQF
>TRBV9|TRBD1
ASSAHSPGTGVTGELF
>TRBV30|NA
AWSGGTPYNSPLH
>TRBV19|NA
ASSDDSEAF
>TRBV27|NA
ASSLRGLANSRELF
>TRBV7-2|TRBD1
ASSPPHRGRHEQY
>TRBV9|NA
ASSVDWTEGNTIY
>TRBV4-3|NA
ASSATGTEAF
>TRBV6-5|NA
ASRSTVYSNQPQH
>TRBV30|TRBD1
AWSLQGYQPQH
>TRBV14|NA
ASSLQSTQANSPLH